Sequencing of this TCR beta chain was carried out in a study of PD-1 and CTLA-4 blockade in melanoma. This clone was detected a few times. Only in-frame clones appear in the TCRdb table, and some are missing; sequencing was by immunoSEQ multiplex PCR. The table lists around 7,200 clones, about four fifths of them singletons, with approximately 43% in the top ten. CDR1 is SQVTM and CDR2 is ANQGSEA in the germline V gene. The V end lost 8 bases, the J end lost 7 bases, and 21 bases lay between the germline ends. This CDR3 contains 14 residues. The sequence was collected from a human donor with melanoma. The rearrangement joins TRBV29-1 to TRBJ2-1; perhaps D is TRBD1 or TRBD2 (5 bases each). Sequencing was performed on CD8+ T cells from peripheral blood, taken before anti-PD-1 treatment. CDR3 sequence: CSTEGGGSVNEQFF. DNA for the CDR3: TGCAGCACCGAGGGTGGGGGATCGGTGAATGAGCAGTTCTTC.